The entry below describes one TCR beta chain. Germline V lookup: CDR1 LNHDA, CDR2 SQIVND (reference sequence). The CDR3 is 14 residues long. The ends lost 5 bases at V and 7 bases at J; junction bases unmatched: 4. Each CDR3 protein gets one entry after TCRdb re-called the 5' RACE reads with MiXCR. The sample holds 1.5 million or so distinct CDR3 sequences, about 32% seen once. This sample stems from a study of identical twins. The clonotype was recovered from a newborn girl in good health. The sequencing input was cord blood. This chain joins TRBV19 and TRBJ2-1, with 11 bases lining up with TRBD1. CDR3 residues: CASSGTGGSNEQFF. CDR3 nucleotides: TGTGCCAGTAGTGGGACAGGGGGATCAAATGAGCAGTTCTTC.